One sample yielded the 25 T cell receptor beta chains listed below, sequenced in a study of T cell clonotyping in hematopoietic cell transplantation. The protocol was immunoSEQ multiplex PCR, while the TCRdb copy is restricted to in-frame clones and leaves out a portion. The repertoire holds fewer than 9,500 clones, with 93% as singletons. Material: PBMCs, obtained 100 days after allogeneic stem cell transplant. These receptors were collected from a male patient aged 45-59 years who had an allogeneic stem cell transplant from a related donor, so T cells may come from the graft donor. Some clones in this sample may be carry-over from other donors' samples.

The rearrangement links TRBV9 to TRBJ2-1; no clear D. The length of the CDR3 is 14 residues. Germline values: CDR1 SGDLS, CDR2 YYNGEE. Trimming left V 1 base short and J 4 bases short, with 9 bases between. The CDR3 region is CASSVIGSYNEQFF. For the CDR3, the DNA is TGTGCCAGCAGCGTAATCGGAAGTTACAATGAGCAGTTCTTC.

The V call is TRBV7-2, the J call TRBJ1-2, with D possibly TRBD1 on 6 matching bases. This CDR3 comprises 16 residues. V lost 5 bases, J lost 6 bases, and 22 bases lay in between. Germline loops: CDR1 SGHTA, CDR2 FQGNSA. The CDR3, as DNA: TGTGCCAGCAGCCTAGACCTCGGGGGGCGATCGCATGGCTACACCTTC. This codes for CASSLDLGGRSHGYTF.

This chain links TRBV28 with TRBJ1-5, with TRBD1 matching 7 bases. CDR3 size: 15 residues. V shed 2 bases and J 4 bases; nucleotides not matched to a gene: 5. CDR1 and CDR2 (germline): MDHEN, SYDVKM. DNA for the CDR3: TGTGCCAGCAGTTTACGCAGGGGGTTGAATCAGCCCCAGCATTTT. The encoded protein is CASSLRRGLNQPQHF.

The V call is TRBV30, the J call TRBJ1-3; D ambiguous. The V end was cut by 5 bases, the J end by 3 bases, with 11 bases between. Germline CDR1 and CDR2: GTSNPN and SVGIG (reference sequence). The CDR3 is 13 residues long. The CDR3 coding sequence is TGTGCCTGGGGGCCAGTACGTGGAAACACCATATATTTT. Its translation: CAWGPVRGNTIYF.

V and J are TRBV14 and TRBJ2-1; 8 bases map to TRBD2. The CDR3 has 15 residues. The germline gives CDR1 SGHDN, CDR2 FVKESK. V lost 5 bases, J lost 5 bases, and 8 bases stayed unmatched. The CDR3: CASSSSGGAHNEQFF. The CDR3 region has the DNA TGTGCCAGCAGCTCATCCGGGGGGGCCCACAATGAGCAGTTCTTC. Full variable domain (missing parts from reference TRBV14 and TRBJ2-1): EAGVTQFPSHSVIEKGQTVTLRCDPISGHDNLYWYRRVMGKEIKFLLHFVKESKQDESGMPNNRFLAERTGGTYSTLKVQPAELEDSGVYFCASSSSGGAHNEQFFGPGTRLTVL.

The rearrangement links TRBV28 to TRBJ1-5; no definite D call. CDR1 MDHEN and CDR2 SYDVKM come from the germline V gene. This CDR3 contains 14 residues. Trimming took 2 bases from V and 3 from J, leaving 8 bases between them. The CDR3, as DNA: TGTGCCAGCAGTTTAATCGGTTCCAATCAGCCCCAGCATTTT. Protein product: CASSLIGSNQPQHF. Filled out from reference TRBV28 and TRBJ1-5, the complete variable domain reads DVKVTQSSRYLVKRTGEKVFLECVQDMDHENMFWYRQDPGLGLRLIYFSYDVKMKEKGDIPEGYSVSREKKERFSLILESASTNQTSMYLCASSLIGSNQPQHFGDGTRLSIL.

The genes are TRBV5-1 and TRBJ2-6; TRBD1 matches 7 bases. V lost 5 bases to trimming and J lost 0 bases; unmatched junction nucleotides: 2. The CDR3 is 15 residues long. CDR1 and CDR2 (germline): SGHRS, YFSETQ. The CDR3 DNA sequence: TGCGCCAGCAGTTACAGGGGCTCTGGGGCCAACGTCCTGACTTTC. This gives the protein CASSYRGSGANVLTF.

CDR3 sequence (DNA): TGTGCCACCCGGGACAGGGACCCCCACGAGCAGTACTTC. The encoded protein is CATRDRDPHEQYF. J is TRBJ2-7 and V is TRBV2; 9 nucleotides match TRBD1. The CDR3 covers 13 residues. Germline CDR1 reads SNHLY; CDR2 reads FYNNEI. V lost 10 bases, J lost 5 bases, and 9 bases stayed unmatched.

V gene TRBV4-1 combines with J gene TRBJ1-1; 7 bases fit TRBD1. This CDR3 is 17 amino acids long. Germline V gene lookup returns CDR1 MGHRA and CDR2 YSYEKL. The J segment lost 9 bases and the V segment lost 2 bases, leaving 18 bases of the junction unmatched. CDR3 DNA sequence: TGCGCCAGCAGCCAACCCCGGGAGGGGGCCGGGGATAAAAAAGCTTTCTTT. It translates to CASSQPREGAGDKKAFF.

V gene TRBV4-1 combines with J gene TRBJ1-2; D gene unclear. CDR3 length: 13 amino acids. Trimming shortened V by 1 base and J by 2 bases, and 5 bases separated the two germline ends. The V gene's germline CDR1 is MGHRA and CDR2 YSYEKL. The CDR3 reads CASSQALNYGYTF. For the CDR3, the DNA is TGCGCCAGCAGCCAAGCTTTAAACTATGGCTACACCTTC.

This sequence joins TRBV6-5 and TRBJ2-1; TRBD1 matches at 7 bases. CDR3 length: 14 amino acids. Losses at the gene ends were 5 bases for V and 5 bases for J; bases not matched to a gene: 6. Germline loops: CDR1 MNHEY, CDR2 SVGAGI. The CDR3 is CASSAPGTDNEQFF. CDR3 DNA: TGTGCCAGCAGTGCCCCCGGGACAGACAATGAGCAGTTCTTC.

The genes are TRBV11-3 and TRBJ1-1; D gene uncertain. Trimming left V 1 base short and J 3 bases short, with 12 bases between. CDR3 length equals 15 residues. Germline lookup yields CDR1 SGHNT and CDR2 YENEEA. The CDR3 is CASSLGPVGYTEAFF. DNA of the CDR3: TGTGCCAGCAGCTTAGGACCGGTTGGATACACTGAAGCTTTCTTT.

CDR3 loop: CASSIITGDHSPLHF. In DNA form, the CDR3 reads TGTGCCAGTAGTATCATAACAGGGGACCATTCACCCCTCCACTTT. The chain couples TRBV19 to TRBJ1-6, with 7 bases matching TRBD1. Germline-derived CDR1 and CDR2 are LNHDA and SQIVND (reference sequence). V was pared by 3 bases and J by 8 bases, with 7 bases of the junction left unmatched. This CDR3 spans 15 amino acids.

The V and J genes are TRBV28 and TRBJ1-3; D is perhaps TRBD1 (6 bases). This CDR3 is built from 16 residues. Germline CDR1 MDHEN, CDR2 SYDVKM. Trimming took 1 base from V and 0 from J, leaving 10 bases between them. CDR3: CASSLSGATSGNTIYF. For the CDR3, the DNA is TGTGCCAGCAGTTTATCAGGGGCCACCTCTGGAAACACCATATATTTT.

The V and J genes are TRBV2 and TRBJ1-1; the D gene is possibly TRBD1 (6 bases). V dropped 2 bases and J dropped 5 bases, with 15 bases sitting between them. The CDR3 runs 15 residues. Germline V gene data show CDR1 as SNHLY and CDR2 as FYNNEI. CDR3 sequence reads: CASSEMKGTYTEAFF. The CDR3 DNA follows: TGTGCCAGCAGTGAAATGAAGGGGACATATACTGAAGCTTTCTTT.

The chain recombines TRBV19 with TRBJ2-7, with D perhaps TRBD2 (5 bases). Germline V gives CDR1 LNHDA, CDR2 SQIVND (reference sequence). This CDR3 is 12 amino acids long. The CDR3 DNA is TGTGCTAGGGAGCGGAACTCCTACGAGCAGTACTTC. Translated, it gives CARERNSYEQYF.

The CDR3 reads CASSFAGTSGIYGNEQFF. In DNA form, the CDR3 reads TGTGCCAGCAGCTTTGCCGGGACTAGCGGCATCTACGGCAATGAGCAGTTCTTC. The V and J genes are TRBV9 and TRBJ2-1; 11 bases line up with TRBD2. V lost 4 bases and J lost 6; bases outside the gene matches: 15. The CDR3 length is 18 residues. Germline V CDR1 and CDR2: SGDLS, YYNGEE. The whole variable domain, remainder taken from reference TRBV9 and TRBJ2-1, is DSGVTQTPKHLITATGQRVTLRCSPRSGDLSVYWYQQSLDQGLQFLIQYYNGEERAKGNILERFSAQQFPDLHSELNLSSLELGDSALYFCASSFAGTSGIYGNEQFFGPGTRLTVL.

This chain uses TRBV4-3 with TRBJ1-2; 9 bases fit TRBD1. The CDR3 has 14 amino acids. Germline CDR1 and CDR2: LGHNA and YSLEER. V shed 3 bases, J shed 6 bases, and the junction held 5 bases outside the gene matches. CDR3: CASSQLTGGNGYTF. The CDR3 bases are TGCGCCAGCAGCCAGCTGACAGGGGGAAATGGCTACACCTTC.

The rearrangement uses TRBV15 and TRBJ1-1; D not resolved. V was shortened by 0 bases and J by 0 bases, with 5 bases between the two germline ends. CDR1 and CDR2 (germline): LNHNV, YYDKDF (reference sequence). This CDR3 region has 14 residues. The CDR3 region has the DNA TGTGCCACCAGCAGAGATGGGATGAACACTGAAGCTTTCTTT. This codes for CATSRDGMNTEAFF.

The J gene is TRBJ2-4, the V gene TRBV29-1; 10 positions match TRBD1. J was trimmed by 8 bases and V by 8 bases; bases with no gene match: 12. The CDR3 totals 14 residues. In germline, CDR1 is SQVTM, CDR2 ANQGSEA. The CDR3 sequence is CSTLGPGQGHIQYF. CDR3 in DNA: TGCAGCACACTGGGCCCGGGACAGGGGCACATTCAGTACTTC.

The chain joins TRBV6-5 to TRBJ2-7; TRBD2 is a possible D gene (7 bases). Germline assignment: CDR1 MNHEY and CDR2 SVGAGI. The CDR3 covers 14 residues. Trimming pared 6 bases from V and 3 bases from J, leaving 15 bases between. The CDR3 DNA follows: TGTGCCAGCAGCCCCGGCGGGGGCGGCTACGAGCAGTACTTC. It yields the protein CASSPGGGGYEQYF.

The chain uses TRBV27 and TRBJ1-5; maybe TRBD1 (5 bases). V was pared by 0 bases and J by 13 bases, with 13 bases between. CDR3 length: 13 amino acids. The germline gives CDR1 MNHEY, CDR2 SMNVEV (reference sequence). For the CDR3, the DNA is TGTGCCAGCAGTTTATCTGCAGGGTGGGGTCAGCATTTT. Protein product: CASSLSAGWGQHF.

Concerning this clone: One junction end disagrees with the germline gene, perhaps due to a read error. The chain is built from TRBV11-2 and TRBJ1-6; weak D call: TRBD1 (6 bases). The CDR3 has 15 amino acids. The germline V gene encodes CDR1 SGHAT and CDR2 FQNNGV. The CDR3 DNA reads TGTGCCAGCAGCGTAGACAGGCCCCCTTCAGGACCCCTCCACTTT. Protein: CASSVDRPPSGPLHF.

This chain uses TRBV7-2 with TRBJ2-7, with 10 bases lining up with TRBD2. Losses at the gene ends were 1 base for V and 2 bases for J; bases not matched to a gene: 2. The CDR3 consists of 15 residues. In germline, CDR1 is SGHTA, CDR2 FQGNSA. This CDR3 is CASSLVAGGPYEQYF. For the CDR3, the DNA is TGTGCCAGCAGCTTAGTAGCGGGAGGCCCCTACGAGCAGTACTTC.

This clone was detected only a few times. The chain carries TRBV7-6 and TRBJ2-7; D gene uncertain. From germline, CDR1 is SGHVS and CDR2 FNYEAQ. Trimming removed 4 bases at V and 3 bases at J, with 7 bases between. This CDR3 region has 12 residues. CDR3 protein: CASSSPGYEQYF. The CDR3 bases are TGTGCCAGCAGCTCCCCGGGCTACGAGCAGTACTTC.